The 18 T cell receptor beta chains listed next were all sequenced from one sample in a study of cytomegalovirus exposure and HLA in healthy donors. 60 Vbeta and 13 Jbeta primers were used in PCR. Data came from immunoSEQ multiplex PCR; TCRdb stores just in-frame clones and leaves some out. The table has more than 95,000 clones, roughly 13% seen once. Material: PBMCs. Receptors originate from a man aged 40-50 years in good health and CMV-seropositive.

This clone was observed a handful of times. Lacking the conserved final phenylalanine or tryptophan, this CDR3 likely reflects a read error. No DNA is shown, since the ends of the CDR3 on it are uncertain; the CDR3 is the one TCRdb lists. Different DNA sequences within this sample yield the same CDR3. The chain is built from TRBV10-2 and TRBJ2-2; the D call in the table, TRBD1, was not verified against the DNA. The CDR3 is made up of 16 amino acids, end residues included. Germline CDR1 WSHSY, CDR2 SAAADI. This CDR3 reads CDSSESGQGGTGEMFL.

This clone was recorded a few times. This chain links TRBV29-1 with TRBJ2-7; D possibly corresponds to TRBD2 (5 bases). Germline V gene sequence: CDR1 SQVTM, CDR2 ANQGSEA. Trimming left V 6 bases short and J 5 bases short, with 17 bases between. This CDR3 region has 13 residues. CDR3 loop: CSVITSLWHEQYF. The CDR3 DNA reads as TGCAGCGTGATAACTAGTCTCTGGCACGAGCAGTACTTC.

This chain joins TRBV10-3 and TRBJ2-5; 11 bases fit TRBD2. V lost 3 bases and J lost 4; bases outside the gene matches: 13. The CDR3 length is 18 residues. Germline CDR1 is ENHRY and CDR2 is SYGVKD. The CDR3 DNA is TGTGCCATCAGTGAACCGGCACTAGCGGGAGCTGGAGGAGAGACCCAGTACTTC. It translates to CAISEPALAGAGGETQYF.

This clone was seen only a few times. The V and J genes are TRBV27 and TRBJ2-4; TRBD1 is a possible D gene (5 bases). This CDR3 is 17 amino acids long. Between the trimmed V and J ends, which lost 3 bases and 2 bases, there was a span of 17 bases. CDR1 and CDR2 from the germline V gene are MNHEY and SMNVEV (reference sequence). The CDR3 coding sequence is TGTGCCAGCAGTTTCTCCCCGGAAGGGGCGTCCAAAAACATTCAGTACTTC. This encodes CASSFSPEGASKNIQYF.

The chain links TRBV9 to TRBJ1-1, with D tentatively TRBD1 (5 bases). This CDR3 contains 14 residues. The germline gives CDR1 SGDLS, CDR2 YYNGEE. Trimming stripped 5 bases from V and 4 bases from J, with 15 bases between. In DNA, the CDR3 is TGTGCCAGCAGTGTGACGGGGGTAACCACTGAAGCTTTCTTT. Translating gives CASSVTGVTTEAFF.

This clone has just a few counts. The V gene is TRBV19, the J gene TRBJ2-1; 7 bases fit TRBD2. J was trimmed by 10 bases and V by 3 bases; bases with no gene match: 15. Germline V gives CDR1 LNHDA, CDR2 SQIVND (reference sequence). The length of the CDR3 is 16 residues. CDR3 residues: CASSIGRVAGVYEQFF. The CDR3 DNA is TGTGCCAGTAGTATTGGTCGGGTTGCGGGAGTGTACGAGCAGTTCTTC.

V is TRBV6-5 and J is TRBJ1-4; TRBD1 is a possible D gene (5 bases). The germline V gene has CDR1 MNHEY and CDR2 SVGAGI. This CDR3 comprises 15 residues. The V end lost 1 base, the J end lost 8 bases, and 14 bases lay between the germline ends. This CDR3 is CASSYLGRAGEKLFF. The CDR3 DNA is TGTGCCAGCAGTTACTTGGGCAGGGCGGGGGAAAAACTGTTTTTT.

The chain links TRBV15 to TRBJ2-2; the match to TRBD2 covers 8 bases. Germline lookup yields CDR1 LNHNV and CDR2 YYDKDF (reference sequence). The V and J ends lost 3 bases and 6 bases, in that order; junction bases with no gene match: 3. The CDR3 totals 14 residues. In DNA form, the CDR3 reads TGTGCCACCAGCAGGCGGGAGGCGGCCGGGGAGCTGTTTTTT. This translates into CATSRREAAGELFF.

V usage is TRBV7-2 and J usage is TRBJ1-1; D possibly corresponds to TRBD1 (5 bases). V was pared by 4 bases and J by 1 base, with 10 bases between. Germline-derived CDR1 and CDR2 are SGHTA and FQGNSA. The CDR3 sequence is 14 residues long. CDR3 sequence: CASSSQGGNTEAFF. The CDR3 nucleotides read TGTGCCAGCAGCTCTCAGGGAGGGAACACTGAAGCTTTCTTT.

This chain connects TRBV19 to TRBJ2-2; tentatively, D is TRBD2 (5 bases). Germline V gives CDR1 LNHDA, CDR2 SQIVND (reference sequence). The V gene lost 3 bases and the J gene lost 4 bases, with 12 bases spanning the gap. This CDR3 contains 15 residues. CDR3 DNA sequence: TGTGCCAGTAGTATTCTAGCTCAGGCCACCGGGGAGCTGTTTTTT. This sequence encodes CASSILAQATGELFF.

A few counts support this clone. This sequence joins TRBV28 and TRBJ1-1; 9 bases match TRBD1. This CDR3 has 17 amino acids. Germline V gene sequence: CDR1 MDHEN, CDR2 SYDVKM. Trimming cost V 8 bases and J 1 base; bases outside gene matches: 14. The CDR3 DNA is TGTGCCAGCGCCCCAGCCAACAGGGGGCTCGGGAACACTGAAGCTTTCTTT. Translated, it gives CASAPANRGLGNTEAFF.

The table lists this clone with a few counts. CDR3 sequence reads: CASSQERGGTSTGELFF. For the CDR3, the DNA is TGCGCCAGCAGCCAAGAGCGGGGGGGGACAAGCACCGGGGAGCTGTTTTTT. The V gene is TRBV4-3, the J gene TRBJ2-2; TRBD2 matches at 9 bases. Germline V gives CDR1 LGHNA, CDR2 YSLEER. The J segment lost 4 bases and the V segment lost 0 bases, leaving 6 bases of the junction unmatched. The CDR3 has 17 residues.

The chain recombines TRBV27 with TRBJ2-5, with D perhaps TRBD2 (6 bases). Trimming removed 3 bases from V and 5 bases from J, with 16 bases in between. Germline CDR1 MNHEY, CDR2 SMNVEV (reference sequence). This CDR3 has 15 amino acids. CDR3 bases: TGTGCCAGCAGTTTTGGTTTCGGAGGGATGGAGACCCAGTACTTC. Amino acid sequence: CASSFGFGGMETQYF.

The J gene is TRBJ2-7, the V gene TRBV5-1; 10 bases are a match to TRBD2. CDR3 length: 15 amino acids. V was pared by 2 bases and J by 1 base, with 3 bases of the junction left unmatched. Germline assignment: CDR1 SGHRS and CDR2 YFSETQ. In nucleotides, the CDR3 is TGCGCCAGCAGCTTAATAGCGGGAGGATCCTACGAGCAGTACTTC. Amino acid sequence: CASSLIAGGSYEQYF.

The rearrangement links TRBV7-9 to TRBJ2-7; D is unresolved. The V end was cut by 1 base, the J end by 1 base, with 8 bases between. This CDR3 comprises 14 residues. Per the germline V gene, CDR1 is SEHNR and CDR2 is FQNEAQ (reference sequence). In DNA, the CDR3 is TGTGCCAGCAGCTTAGTCTCCCTTTCCTACGAGCAGTACTTC. As protein: CASSLVSLSYEQYF.

This chain links TRBV6-5 with TRBJ2-3; 9 positions agree with TRBD1. This CDR3 comprises 14 residues. In germline, CDR1 is MNHEY, CDR2 SVGAGI. Losses at the gene ends were 4 bases for V and 6 bases for J; bases not matched to a gene: 5. CDR3 in DNA: TGTGCCAGCAGTTTACAGGGGGCGTTGGATACGCAGTATTTT. Its protein product is CASSLQGALDTQYF.

This clone was counted only a few times. The CDR3 DNA sequence: TGTGCTAGTGCCCCCTTTGAGTTTAATGAAAAACTGTTTTTT. Translated, it gives CASAPFEFNEKLFF. This chain joins TRBV12-5 and TRBJ1-4; D unclear. CDR1 is LGHNT, CDR2 FRNRAP, per germline. The CDR3 sequence is 14 residues long. V was clipped by 7 bases and J by 4 bases, with 13 bases between them.

This clone was found a few times. V gene TRBV5-4 combines with J gene TRBJ1-2; tentative D call: TRBD1 (5 bases). Germline CDR1 SGHNT, CDR2 YYREEE (reference sequence). V dropped 0 bases and J dropped 8 bases, with 17 bases sitting between them. The CDR3 is 15 residues long. CDR3 amino acids: CASSLAGGARAGYTF. In DNA form, the CDR3 reads TGTGCCAGCAGCTTGGCCGGCGGGGCCCGTGCCGGCTACACCTTC.